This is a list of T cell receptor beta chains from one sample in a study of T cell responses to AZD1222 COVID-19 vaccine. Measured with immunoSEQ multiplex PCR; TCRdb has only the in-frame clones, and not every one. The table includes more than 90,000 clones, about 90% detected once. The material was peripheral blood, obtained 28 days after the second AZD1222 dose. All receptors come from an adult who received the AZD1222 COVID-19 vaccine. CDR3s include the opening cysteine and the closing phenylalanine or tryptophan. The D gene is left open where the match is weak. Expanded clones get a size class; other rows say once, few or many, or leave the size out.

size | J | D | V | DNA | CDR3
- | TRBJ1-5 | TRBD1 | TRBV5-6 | TGTGCCAGCAGCTTAGGGGGCTGGGGCAATCAGCCCCAGCATTTT | CASSLGGWGNQPQHF
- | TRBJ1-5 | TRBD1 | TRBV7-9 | TGTGCCAGCAGCTCATGGGGGACAGCTAATCAGCCCCAGCATTTT | CASSSWGTANQPQHF
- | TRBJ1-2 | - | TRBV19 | TGTGCCAGTAGTGTTGGAGCTAACTATGGCTACACCTTC | CASSVGANYGYTF
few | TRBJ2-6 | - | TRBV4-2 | TGTGCCAGCAGCCCCCTGACAGAACCTGGGGCCAACGTCCTGACTTTC | CASSPLTEPGANVLTF
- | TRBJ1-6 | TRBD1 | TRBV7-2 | TGTGCCAGCAGCGGGACAGGGGTACCCAATATAAATTCACCCCTCCACTTT | CASSGTGVPNINSPLHF
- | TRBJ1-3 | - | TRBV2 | TGTGCCAGCAGTGAGGCCCGACGGAACACCATATATTTT | CASSEARRNTIYF
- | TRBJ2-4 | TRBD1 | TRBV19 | TGTGCCAGTAGTATACGGACAGGGCCCTTAGCCAAAAACATTCAGTACTTC | CASSIRTGPLAKNIQYF
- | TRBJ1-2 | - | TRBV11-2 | TGTGCCAGCAGCTCTCCGATTAAATATGGCTACACCTTC | CASSSPIKYGYTF
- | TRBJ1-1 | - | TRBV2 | TGTGCCAGCAGCGACGGTGCCCTGAACACTGAAGCTTTCTTT | CASSDGALNTEAFF
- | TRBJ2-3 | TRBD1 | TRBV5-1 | TGCGCCAGCAGCTTGGTTCAGGGGGCTGATACGCAGTATTTT | CASSLVQGADTQYF
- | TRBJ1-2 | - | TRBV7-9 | TGTGCCAGCAGCTTAGACAGCCGTAACTATGGCTACACCTTC | CASSLDSRNYGYTF
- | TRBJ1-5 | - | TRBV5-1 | TGCGCCAGCAGCTTGGGGCAGCTCGAGGGCAATCAGCCCCAGCATTTT | CASSLGQLEGNQPQHF
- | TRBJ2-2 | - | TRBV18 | TGTGCCAGCTCACCGAGATGGCTCAGGCACTCACCGAACACCGGGGAGCTGTTTTTT | CASSPRWLRHSPNTGELFF
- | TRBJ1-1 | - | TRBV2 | TGTGCCAGCAGTGATCAGATCACTGAAGCTTTCTTT | CASSDQITEAFF
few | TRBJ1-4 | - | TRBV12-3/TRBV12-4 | TGTGCCAGCAGTCGGACCACTAATGAAAAACTGTTTTTT | CASSRTTNEKLFF
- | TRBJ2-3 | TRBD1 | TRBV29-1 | TGCAGCGTTGGAGGGAGCCGAGACAGGGCAGGCGTCGATTTT | CSVGGSRDRAGVDF
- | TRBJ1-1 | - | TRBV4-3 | TGCGCCAGCAGCCTAGACAGGAACACTGAAGCTTTCTTT | CASSLDRNTEAFF
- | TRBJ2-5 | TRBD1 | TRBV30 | TGTGCCTGGATCAGCGGGACAGGGGTTGCAGAGACCCAGTACTTC | CAWISGTGVAETQYF
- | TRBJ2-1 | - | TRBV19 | TGTGCCAGTAGTCGCACAGGGTTCAATGAGCAGTTCTTC | CASSRTGFNEQFF
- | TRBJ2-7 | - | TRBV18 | TGTGCCAGCTCACCACTCCCGGAGTCGCAGTACTTC | CASSPLPESQYF
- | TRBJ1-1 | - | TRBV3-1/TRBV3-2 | TGTGCCAGCAGCCGGACGGAGAACACTGAAGCTTTCTTT | CASSRTENTEAFF
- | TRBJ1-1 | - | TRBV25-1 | TGTGCCAGCAGTGAATATCTCGGTGGTGGGACCGGGGACACTGAAGCTTTCTTT | CASSEYLGGGTGDTEAFF
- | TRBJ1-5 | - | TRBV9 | TGTGCCAGCAGCGTTGGCAGGGGTCAGCCCCAGCATTTT | CASSVGRGQPQHF
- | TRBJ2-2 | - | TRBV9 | TGTGCCAGCAGGCGAGGGGCTGCTGGGGAGCTGTTTTTT | CASRRGAAGELFF
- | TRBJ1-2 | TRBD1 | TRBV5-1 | TGCGCCAGCAGCGAACAGGGGGATGGCTACACCTTC | CASSEQGDGYTF
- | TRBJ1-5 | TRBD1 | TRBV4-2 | TGTGCCAGCAGCCAAGACGGACAGGGCCATCAGCCCCAGCATTTT | CASSQDGQGHQPQHF
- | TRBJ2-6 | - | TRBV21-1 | TGTGCCAGCAGCAATAGTCCCTCTGGGGCCAACGTCCTGACTTTC | CASSNSPSGANVLTF
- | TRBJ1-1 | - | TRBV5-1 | TGCGCCAGCAGCTTGGCCAGAGGGCACACTGAAGCTTTCTTT | CASSLARGHTEAFF
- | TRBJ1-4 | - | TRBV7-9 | TGTGCCAGCGCCGGTGAGGGGCGACGGGAAAAACTGTTTTTT | CASAGEGRREKLFF
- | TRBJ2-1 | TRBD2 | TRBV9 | TGTGCCAGCAGCGTAGTGGGGACTAGCGGGAACAATGAGCAGTTCTTC | CASSVVGTSGNNEQFF
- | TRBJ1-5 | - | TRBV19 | TGTGCCAGTAGTATAAGGGACGGAGGACAGCCCCAGCATTTT | CASSIRDGGQPQHF
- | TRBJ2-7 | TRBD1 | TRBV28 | TGTGCCAGCAGCTCCGACAGGGACCCCTCCTACGAGCAGTACTTC | CASSSDRDPSYEQYF
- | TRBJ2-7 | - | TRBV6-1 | TGTGCCAGCAGTGAACCGGACGGGAGATACGAGCAGTACTTC | CASSEPDGRYEQYF
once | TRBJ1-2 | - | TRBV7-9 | TGTGCCAGCAGCTTAGCGCGTTGGGGCGAGGGCTACACCTTC | CASSLARWGEGYTF
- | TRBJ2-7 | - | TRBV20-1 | TGCAGTGCTAGCGGGGACCACGAGCAGTACTTC | CSASGDHEQYF